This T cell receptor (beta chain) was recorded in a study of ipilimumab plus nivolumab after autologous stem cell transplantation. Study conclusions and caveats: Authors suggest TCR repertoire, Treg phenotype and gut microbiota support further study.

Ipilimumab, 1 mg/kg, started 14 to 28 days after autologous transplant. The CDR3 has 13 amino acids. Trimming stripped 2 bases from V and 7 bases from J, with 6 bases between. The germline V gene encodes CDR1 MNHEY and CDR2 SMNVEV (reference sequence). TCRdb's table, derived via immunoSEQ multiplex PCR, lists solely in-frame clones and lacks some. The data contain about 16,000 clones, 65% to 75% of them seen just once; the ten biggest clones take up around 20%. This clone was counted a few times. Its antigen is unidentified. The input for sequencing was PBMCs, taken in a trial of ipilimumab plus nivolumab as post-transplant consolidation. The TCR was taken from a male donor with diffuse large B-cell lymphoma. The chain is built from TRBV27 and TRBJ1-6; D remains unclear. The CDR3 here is CASSLRPNSPLHF. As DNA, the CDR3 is TGTGCCAGCAGTTTAAGGCCGAATTCACCCCTCCACTTT.